This is a list of T cell receptor beta chains from one sample in a study of Graves' ophthalmopathy and Graves' hyperthyroidism. TCRdb recomputed calls from the multiplex PCR reads with MiXCR, one row per CDR3 protein. The table shows over a million distinct CDR3 sequences, with about two fifths occurring only once. Sequenced: peripheral blood or thyroid tissue (not recorded which). These receptors all stem from an adult man with Graves' hyperthyroidism. Both conserved end residues are part of each CDR3. A D gene is named only where the DNA matches it firmly. Clone size is not always given. Where it is, it says once, few, many or a class for expanded clones.

cdr3_nt: TGTGCCAGCAGCCCGGACAGGGGGGGCTCTGGGGCCAACGTCCTGACTTTC
cdr3_aa: CASSPDRGGSGANVLTF
v_call: TRBV12-3/TRBV12-4
cdr3_length: 17
j_call: TRBJ2-6
d_call: TRBD1
clone_size: few

cdr3_nt: TGTGCCAGTACCCCGGCGGGAAACTATGGCTACACCTTC
cdr3_aa: CASTPAGNYGYTF
v_call: TRBV19
cdr3_length: 13
j_call: TRBJ1-2
d_call: .
clone_size: .

cdr3_nt: TGTGCCAGCAGGGGGTCGATTCCCCCCCTCCACTTT
cdr3_aa: CASRGSIPPLHF
v_call: TRBV6-6
cdr3_length: 12
j_call: TRBJ1-6
d_call: .
clone_size: many

cdr3_nt: TGTGCCAGCAGCCCACAGGGGGCGCGAGTGCGAGGCTACACCTTC
cdr3_aa: CASSPQGARVRGYTF
v_call: TRBV7-9
cdr3_length: 15
j_call: TRBJ1-2
d_call: TRBD1
clone_size: .

cdr3_nt: TGTGCCAGCAGCGTAGGGAGCGGGAGGGCCCTCAAAGAGCAGTACTTC
cdr3_aa: CASSVGSGRALKEQYF
v_call: TRBV9
cdr3_length: 16
j_call: TRBJ2-7
d_call: TRBD2
clone_size: few

cdr3_nt: TGTGCCAGCAGACAACTCGGAAACACCATATATTTT
cdr3_aa: CASRQLGNTIYF
v_call: TRBV12-3/TRBV12-4
cdr3_length: 12
j_call: TRBJ1-3
d_call: .
clone_size: many

cdr3_nt: TGTGCCAGCAGCACCCCCGCGGGGGGGAACCAAGAGACCCAGTACTTC
cdr3_aa: CASSTPAGGNQETQYF
v_call: TRBV7-9
cdr3_length: 16
j_call: TRBJ2-5
d_call: TRBD2
clone_size: .

cdr3_nt: TGTGCCAGCAGTGGAAGACAGGGGAGCACTGAAGCTTTCTTT
cdr3_aa: CASSGRQGSTEAFF
v_call: TRBV25-1
cdr3_length: 14
j_call: TRBJ1-1
d_call: TRBD1
clone_size: many

cdr3_nt: TGTGCCAGCCTGACTAGCGGGAGCGTCACCTACGAGCAGTACTTC
cdr3_aa: CASLTSGSVTYEQYF
v_call: TRBV28
cdr3_length: 15
j_call: TRBJ2-7
d_call: TRBD2
clone_size: .

cdr3_nt: TGTGCCAGCAGCGTAGTTCCAGGGAACACTGAAGCTTTCTTT
cdr3_aa: CASSVVPGNTEAFF
v_call: TRBV9
cdr3_length: 14
j_call: TRBJ1-1
d_call: .
clone_size: many

cdr3_nt: TGTGCCACCAGCGTGCGTGGCAGACAAAAAGAGACCCAGTACTTC
cdr3_aa: CATSVRGRQKETQYF
v_call: TRBV24-1
cdr3_length: 15
j_call: TRBJ2-5
d_call: .
clone_size: .

cdr3_nt: TGTGCCAGCAGTCAGATGACAGTTAGCAATCAGCCCCAGCATTTT
cdr3_aa: CASSQMTVSNQPQHF
v_call: TRBV12-3/TRBV12-4
cdr3_length: 15
j_call: TRBJ1-5
d_call: .
clone_size: many

cdr3_nt: TGTGCCACCAGTGATTCCCCGGGACAGGGGACCTTCTATGGCTACACCTTC
cdr3_aa: CATSDSPGQGTFYGYTF
v_call: TRBV24-1
cdr3_length: 17
j_call: TRBJ1-2
d_call: TRBD1
clone_size: many

cdr3_nt: TGTGCCAGCAGCCCCGCCGTGAGGTCTGGGGAGACCCAGTACTTC
cdr3_aa: CASSPAVRSGETQYF
v_call: TRBV7-9
cdr3_length: 15
j_call: TRBJ2-5
d_call: .
clone_size: many

cdr3_nt: TGTGCCAGCACCGCCCCGAGTGAAAAACTGTTTTTT
cdr3_aa: CASTAPSEKLFF
v_call: TRBV12-3/TRBV12-4
cdr3_length: 12
j_call: TRBJ1-4
d_call: .
clone_size: .

cdr3_nt: TGTGCCAGCAGCGCGTTCGGCGGCCGAGAAGCTTTCTTT
cdr3_aa: CASSAFGGREAFF
v_call: TRBV5-4
cdr3_length: 13
j_call: TRBJ1-1
d_call: .
clone_size: many

cdr3_nt: TGTGCCAGCAGCACAGGGGTTTTGGCAGCTTTCTTT
cdr3_aa: CASSTGVLAAFF
v_call: TRBV7-2
cdr3_length: 12
j_call: TRBJ1-1
d_call: TRBD1
clone_size: few

cdr3_nt: TGTGCCAGCAGCCAAGCCCGACAGATTGGTAATGAAAAACTGTTTTTT
cdr3_aa: CASSQARQIGNEKLFF
v_call: TRBV7-2
cdr3_length: 16
j_call: TRBJ1-4
d_call: .
clone_size: few

cdr3_nt: TGTGCCAGCAGCGTAGGGGCAACCGCCTATGGCTACACCTTC
cdr3_aa: CASSVGATAYGYTF
v_call: TRBV9
cdr3_length: 14
j_call: TRBJ1-2
d_call: .
clone_size: .

cdr3_nt: TGTGCCAGCAGATCTACAGGGGGCACCGGGGAGCTGTTTTTT
cdr3_aa: CASRSTGGTGELFF
v_call: TRBV7-2
cdr3_length: 14
j_call: TRBJ2-2
d_call: TRBD1
clone_size: .

cdr3_nt: TGTGCCAGCAGCGCGGACAGGGGGCTCGAGGTTTGGTACTTC
cdr3_aa: CASSADRGLEVWYF
v_call: TRBV7-2
cdr3_length: 14
j_call: TRBJ2-5
d_call: TRBD1
clone_size: many

cdr3_nt: TGCAGCGTTGAGATAGCGGGAGACTACAATGAGCAGTTCTTC
cdr3_aa: CSVEIAGDYNEQFF
v_call: TRBV29-1
cdr3_length: 14
j_call: TRBJ2-1
d_call: TRBD2
clone_size: .

cdr3_nt: TGTGCCAGCAGCTCCCCCGGACAGAGTATGGGGGATATGGCGCCCCAGCATTTT
cdr3_aa: CASSSPGQSMGDMAPQHF
v_call: TRBV7-9
cdr3_length: 18
j_call: TRBJ1-5
d_call: .
clone_size: .

cdr3_nt: TGTGCCAGCAGCCCCCTATCTGGAAACACCATATATTTT
cdr3_aa: CASSPLSGNTIYF
v_call: TRBV7-2
cdr3_length: 13
j_call: TRBJ1-3
d_call: .
clone_size: many

cdr3_nt: TGTGCCAGCAGTGAAGCTTCCCAGCCTAACTATGGCTACACCTTC
cdr3_aa: CASSEASQPNYGYTF
v_call: TRBV6-5
cdr3_length: 15
j_call: TRBJ1-2
d_call: .
clone_size: .

cdr3_nt: TGTGCCAGCAGTTACGGACAGGGGCACGAGCAGTACTTC
cdr3_aa: CASSYGQGHEQYF
v_call: TRBV6-5
cdr3_length: 13
j_call: TRBJ2-7
d_call: TRBD1
clone_size: many

cdr3_nt: TGCAGTGCTAGGTCCTACAATCAGCCCCAGCATTTT
cdr3_aa: CSARSYNQPQHF
v_call: TRBV20-1
cdr3_length: 12
j_call: TRBJ1-5
d_call: .
clone_size: many

cdr3_nt: TGTGCCAGCAGCTCCGCTGGGAACAGGGCCAAGTACGAGCAGTACTTC
cdr3_aa: CASSSAGNRAKYEQYF
v_call: TRBV5-8
cdr3_length: 16
j_call: TRBJ2-7
d_call: .
clone_size: few

cdr3_nt: TGTGCCAGCAGCTCCCCAGGCAAGCGGGGCTACACCTTC
cdr3_aa: CASSSPGKRGYTF
v_call: TRBV5-8
cdr3_length: 13
j_call: TRBJ1-2
d_call: .
clone_size: few

cdr3_nt: TGTGCCAGCAGCCCCTCAGGACACCAGAACACCGGGGAGCTGTTTTTT
cdr3_aa: CASSPSGHQNTGELFF
v_call: TRBV9
cdr3_length: 16
j_call: TRBJ2-2
d_call: .
clone_size: many

cdr3_nt: TGTGCCAGCAGCTTAGCACCGGGGGCGTCGGAGACCCAGTACTTC
cdr3_aa: CASSLAPGASETQYF
v_call: TRBV11-2
cdr3_length: 15
j_call: TRBJ2-5
d_call: .
clone_size: many

cdr3_nt: TGTGCCAGCAGCTTTGGCAGGGCGTCTGGCACTGAAGCTTTCTTT
cdr3_aa: CASSFGRASGTEAFF
v_call: TRBV7-2
cdr3_length: 15
j_call: TRBJ1-1
d_call: .
clone_size: .

cdr3_nt: TGTGCCTGGAGCACGACAGGGTACGGCTACACCTTC
cdr3_aa: CAWSTTGYGYTF
v_call: TRBV30
cdr3_length: 12
j_call: TRBJ1-2
d_call: TRBD1
clone_size: few

cdr3_nt: TGTGCCAGCAGTGAAAGCCCGGGAAACTATGGCTACACCTTC
cdr3_aa: CASSESPGNYGYTF
v_call: TRBV2
cdr3_length: 14
j_call: TRBJ1-2
d_call: .
clone_size: .

cdr3_nt: TGTGCCAGCAGCTCTCCCGCGGTTGGTCGACAGGGCTCTGGAAACACCATATATTTT
cdr3_aa: CASSSPAVGRQGSGNTIYF
v_call: TRBV9
cdr3_length: 19
j_call: TRBJ1-3
d_call: TRBD1
clone_size: few

cdr3_nt: TGTGCCAGCAGCTCATTTAGTGGGGGACTAGGGGACGAGCAGTACTTC
cdr3_aa: CASSSFSGGLGDEQYF
v_call: TRBV7-9
cdr3_length: 16
j_call: TRBJ2-7
d_call: TRBD2
clone_size: .

cdr3_nt: TGTGCCAGCAGCGTAGGAGGATTCTATGGCTACACCTTC
cdr3_aa: CASSVGGFYGYTF
v_call: TRBV9
cdr3_length: 13
j_call: TRBJ1-2
d_call: .
clone_size: many

cdr3_nt: TGTGCCAGCAGCTTGGGGGCCGGGACTAGGGGCGTCTACGAGCAGTACTTC
cdr3_aa: CASSLGAGTRGVYEQYF
v_call: TRBV5-4
cdr3_length: 17
j_call: TRBJ2-7
d_call: TRBD2
clone_size: .

cdr3_nt: TGTGCCACCAGCAGAGAGGTCGGGACAGGGTATTATGGCTACACCTTC
cdr3_aa: CATSREVGTGYYGYTF
v_call: TRBV15
cdr3_length: 16
j_call: TRBJ1-2
d_call: TRBD1
clone_size: .

cdr3_nt: TGTGCCAGCAGCTACACCGGGACAGCCTACAAGCAGTACTTC
cdr3_aa: CASSYTGTAYKQYF
v_call: TRBV5-4
cdr3_length: 14
j_call: TRBJ2-7
d_call: TRBD1
clone_size: .